A selection of T cell receptor beta chains follows, all from one sample in a study of spatial heterogeneity in lung cancer. Each CDR3 protein is one row after TCRdb ran MiXCR on the 5' RACE reads. The sample carries tens of thousands of distinct CDR3 sequences, 6.5% to 7.5% recorded once. The specimen comprised PBMCs, sampled at follow-up. The receptors here all came from a female donor with early-stage non-small cell lung cancer. CDR3s include the opening cysteine and the closing phenylalanine or tryptophan. Some rows mark clone size as missing; the rest say once, few, many or name a class of expanded clone.

cdr3_length,clone_size,v_call,cdr3_aa
18,once,TRBV27,CASSLSMAGGFPTGELFF
15,many,TRBV7-8,CASSLRGGNTGELFF
12,-,TRBV20-1,CSANGGNGEQYF
14,few,TRBV24-1,CATSETGTVDGYTF
15,many,TRBV12-3/TRBV12-4,CASSFRTGGGETQYF
15,few,TRBV7-9,CASSLTGTGGDEQYF
15,many,TRBV12-3/TRBV12-4,CASRFNRRSTDTQYF
14,many,TRBV5-1,CASSTGQPSDEQFF
14,-,TRBV28,CASSPGRNSYEQYF
14,many,TRBV20-1,CSAKVQGGNQPQHF
13,few,TRBV6-5,CASSTPGVGGYTF
17,many,TRBV11-2,CASSLTSSPGTYNEQFF
13,few,TRBV7-6,CASSLSGDSPLHF
13,many,TRBV29-1,CSVVRQGNYGYTF
12,few,TRBV18,CASSQDWGTQYF
16,many,TRBV5-1,CASSTGQGAPTGELFF
13,-,TRBV19,CASSRSRSTEAFF
15,many,TRBV20-1,CSARQDSGWRDTQYF
14,many,TRBV5-1,CASSLEGPLYGYTF
13,-,TRBV18,CASSPLETDGYTF
14,many,TRBV5-4,CASTPGVAQETQYF
14,many,TRBV28,CASWGQGDYNEQFF
14,-,TRBV11-1,CASSQILGSYEQYF
13,-,TRBV5-6,CASSWGQNSPLHF
14,-,TRBV12-3/TRBV12-4,CASRISSYNSPLHF
14,few,TRBV27,CASSFLDSNQPQHF
14,many,TRBV7-9,CASSVGESTGELFF
12,many,TRBV7-2,CASSVDRRGYTF
17,many,TRBV7-2,CASSYVRGQSGPDTQYF
13,-,TRBV14,CASSQELLTEAFF
12,few,TRBV30,CAWSPQGDTQYF
14,many,TRBV18,CASSPLGSEDTQYF
11,few,TRBV6-6,CASSPQDGYTF
13,many,TRBV7-2,CASSLALEDGYTF
14,once,TRBV3-1,CASSIRGQQETQYF
15,-,TRBV20-1,CSARDLTRGGTEAFF
15,many,TRBV20-1,CSARPLAGGRDTQYF
14,-,TRBV6-6,CASSYSEENSPLHF